These T cell receptor beta chains were read from a single sample in a study of beta chain features in type 1 diabetes. The repertoire was sequenced with immunoSEQ multiplex PCR; TCRdb's copy has only in-frame clones and lacks some. The sample lists under 850,000 clones, 13% occurring once. Material for sequencing was naive CD4+ T cells from blood. Source of these receptors: a man between 18 and 35 years old with type 1 diabetes. The CDR3 runs from the conserved cysteine through the conserved F or W. The D gene is left open where the match is weak. Size values are once, few and many counts, or a class for expanded clones, and some rows have none.

j_call v_call clone_size d_call cdr3_aa cdr3_nt
TRBJ1-2 TRBV13 few TRBD1 CASSLRQGNYGYTF TGTGCCAGCAGCCTGAGACAGGGGAACTATGGCTACACCTTC
TRBJ2-1 TRBV11-2 few TRBD2 CASSLGGSSYNEQFF TGTGCCAGCAGCTTAGGCGGGAGCTCCTACAATGAGCAGTTCTTC
TRBJ2-3 TRBV5-1 - TRBD1 CASSGPTGADTQYF TGCGCCAGCAGCGGGCCGACAGGGGCAGATACGCAGTATTTT
TRBJ1-5 TRBV28 - - CASSFPQPQHF TGTGCCAGCAGTTTCCCCCAGCCCCAGCATTTT
TRBJ1-1 TRBV29-1 - - CSVEDPWGGWGTEAFF TGCAGCGTTGAAGACCCCTGGGGGGGATGGGGTACTGAAGCTTTCTTT
TRBJ2-1 TRBV9 - TRBD2 CASSVAGGLYNEQFF TGTGCCAGCAGCGTAGCGGGGGGGCTTTACAATGAGCAGTTCTTC
TRBJ2-7 TRBV7-8 - - CASSYRYEQYF TGTGCCAGCAGCTATCGCTACGAGCAGTACTTC
TRBJ2-3 TRBV7-9 - TRBD2 CASSSSGGFTDTQYF TGTGCCAGCAGTTCTAGCGGGGGTTTCACAGATACGCAGTATTTT
TRBJ2-3 TRBV7-3 - TRBD2 CASSLKGGSGGYF TGTGCCAGCAGCTTAAAAGGCGGTAGCGGGGGGTATTTT
TRBJ2-3 TRBV19 few - CASSDRPTDTQYF TGTGCCAGTAGTGACAGACCCACAGATACGCAGTATTTT
TRBJ2-5 TRBV6-6 - TRBD2 CASSYSGGAGETQYF TGTGCCAGCAGTTACTCCGGGGGGGCAGGAGAGACCCAGTACTTC
TRBJ1-6 TRBV30 - TRBD1 CAWTPIGQGNSPLHF TGTGCCTGGACGCCAATCGGACAGGGAAATTCACCCCTCCACTTT
TRBJ1-1 TRBV11-2 - - CASTQGLGMNTEAFF TGTGCCAGCACCCAGGGTTTAGGGATGAACACTGAAGCTTTCTTT
TRBJ1-5 TRBV7-2 few - CASSLIMGGNQPQHF TGTGCCAGCAGCTTAATTATGGGGGGCAATCAGCCCCAGCATTTT
TRBJ1-1 TRBV27 - - CASIPLEAFF TGTGCCAGCATCCCCCTGGAAGCTTTCTTT
TRBJ1-2 TRBV10-3 - - CAISESLTGYGYTF TGTGCCATCAGTGAGAGCTTAACAGGCTATGGCTACACCTTC
TRBJ1-1 TRBV7-9 few - CASSLERGGEAFF TGTGCCAGCAGCTTAGAAAGGGGTGGTGAAGCTTTCTTT
TRBJ1-4 TRBV7-2 - - CASSPTGGPAEKLFF TGTGCCAGCAGCCCGACGGGTGGGCCCGCCGAAAAACTGTTTTTT
TRBJ2-7 TRBV27 - - CASSETWGEQYF TGTGCCAGCAGCGAGACCTGGGGCGAGCAGTACTTC
TRBJ2-5 TRBV29-1 - TRBD2 CSVDSGGALETQYF TGCAGCGTGGACAGCGGGGGGGCCCTAGAGACCCAGTACTTC
TRBJ2-5 TRBV21-1 - - CASSNPPAGATETQYF TGTGCCAGCAGCAACCCCCCCGCAGGTGCCACCGAGACCCAGTACTTC
TRBJ1-5 TRBV19 few - CASTRSNQPQHF TGTGCCAGTACCAGGAGCAATCAGCCCCAGCATTTT
TRBJ2-7 TRBV2 - TRBD2 CASKRDLAYEQYF TGTGCCAGCAAGCGGGACCTCGCCTACGAGCAGTACTTC
TRBJ2-3 TRBV6-5 few - CASSYSDREGTDTQYF TGTGCCAGCAGTTACTCGGACAGGGAGGGAACAGATACGCAGTATTTT
TRBJ1-4 TRBV4-1 - TRBD1 CASSQTGGEKLFF TGCGCCAGCAGCCAAACAGGGGGTGAAAAACTGTTTTTT
TRBJ2-5 TRBV28 few - CASRETQYF TGTGCCAGCAGGGAGACCCAGTACTTC
TRBJ1-5 TRBV28 - - CASSLAGDSNQPQHF TGTGCCAGCAGTTTAGCCGGCGATAGCAATCAGCCCCAGCATTTT
TRBJ1-1 TRBV7-3 - - CASSLEGVSTEAFF TGTGCCAGCAGCTTAGAAGGTGTGAGCACTGAAGCTTTCTTT
TRBJ2-2 TRBV7-9 - - CASTPSTSPTGELFF TGTGCCAGCACTCCTTCGACTAGTCCCACCGGGGAGCTGTTTTTT
TRBJ1-2 TRBV18 - - CASSPGRERVNYGYTF TGTGCCAGCTCACCAGGGAGGGAGCGGGTAAACTATGGCTACACCTTC
TRBJ1-2 TRBV14 - - CASSQENYGYTF TGTGCCAGCAGCCAGGAGAACTATGGCTACACCTTC
TRBJ1-3 TRBV19 few - CASRSGSSGNTIYF TGTGCCAGTAGGTCTGGGAGCTCTGGAAACACCATATATTTT
TRBJ2-7 TRBV10-3 - - CAISPGRDEQYF TGTGCCATCAGTCCCGGACGCGACGAGCAGTACTTC
TRBJ1-4 TRBV2 - - CASTGGQPTEKLFF TGTGCCAGCACGGGAGGACAGCCGACCGAAAAACTGTTTTTT
TRBJ1-6 TRBV6-5 - - CAIYGGSARRSPLHF TGTGCCATCTATGGGGGGTCTGCTCGTCGTTCACCCCTCCACTTT
TRBJ1-2 TRBV7-2 - - CASTMDPGVGYTF TGTGCCAGCACCATGGACCCCGGTGTCGGCTACACCTTC
TRBJ2-7 TRBV20-1 - - CSAKNIYEQYF TGCAGTGCCAAGAACATCTACGAGCAGTACTTC
TRBJ1-3 TRBV19 few - CASSDTGTSSGNTIYF TGTGCCAGTAGTGACACAGGGACGAGTTCTGGAAACACCATATATTTT
TRBJ2-7 TRBV20-1 - - CSLSSSYEQYF TGCAGCCTCTCGAGCTCCTACGAGCAGTACTTC
TRBJ2-1 TRBV9 few - CYTGSAYNEQFF TGTTACACGGGGTCTGCATACAATGAGCAGTTCTTC
TRBJ1-5 TRBV5-6 few - CASSLDQNQPQHF TGTGCCAGCAGCTTGGATCAGAATCAGCCCCAGCATTTT
TRBJ2-7 TRBV20-1 - - CSASGQYF TGCAGTGCCAGCGGGCAGTACTTC
TRBJ1-1 TRBV7-9 - - CASSPQNMNTEAFF TGTGCCAGCAGCCCCCAGAACATGAACACTGAAGCTTTCTTT
TRBJ1-4 TRBV20-1 - - CSPGINEKLFF TGCAGTCCCGGGATCAATGAAAAACTGTTTTTT
TRBJ2-6 TRBV2 - - CASSETGLWPSGANVLTF TGTGCCAGCAGTGAAACGGGACTCTGGCCTTCTGGGGCCAACGTCCTGACTTTC
TRBJ2-6 TRBV5-1 - - CASSLAQGSGANVLTF TGCGCCAGCAGCTTGGCCCAGGGTTCCGGGGCCAACGTCCTGACTTTC
TRBJ2-7 TRBV30 - TRBD2 CAVIAGANSYEQYF TGTGCCGTTATAGCGGGGGCCAACTCCTACGAGCAGTACTTC
TRBJ2-6 TRBV7-9 few - CASSWGTGANVLTF TGTGCCAGCAGCTGGGGCACGGGGGCCAACGTCCTGACTTTC
TRBJ2-7 TRBV14 - - CASSRQGRDEQYF TGTGCCAGCAGCCGACAGGGGAGGGACGAGCAGTACTTC